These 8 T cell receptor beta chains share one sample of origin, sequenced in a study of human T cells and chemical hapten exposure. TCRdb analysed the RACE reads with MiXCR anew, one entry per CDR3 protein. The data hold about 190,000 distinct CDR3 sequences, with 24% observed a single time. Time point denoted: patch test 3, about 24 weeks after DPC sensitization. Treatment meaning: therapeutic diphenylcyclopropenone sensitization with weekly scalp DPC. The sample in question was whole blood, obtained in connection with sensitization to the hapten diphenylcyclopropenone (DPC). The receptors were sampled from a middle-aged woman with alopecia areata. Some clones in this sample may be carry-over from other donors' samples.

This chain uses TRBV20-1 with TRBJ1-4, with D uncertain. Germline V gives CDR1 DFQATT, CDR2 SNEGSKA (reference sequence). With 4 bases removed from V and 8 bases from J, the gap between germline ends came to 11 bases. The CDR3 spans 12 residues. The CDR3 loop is CSAIGLGEKLFF. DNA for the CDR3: TGCAGTGCTATAGGGCTCGGGGAAAAACTGTTTTTT.

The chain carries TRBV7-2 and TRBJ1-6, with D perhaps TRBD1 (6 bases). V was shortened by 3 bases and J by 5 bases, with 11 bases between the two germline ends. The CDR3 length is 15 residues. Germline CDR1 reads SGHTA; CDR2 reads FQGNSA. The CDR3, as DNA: TGTGCCAGCAGCTTTGTTGGACAGAATAATTCACCCCTCCACTTT. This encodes CASSFVGQNNSPLHF.

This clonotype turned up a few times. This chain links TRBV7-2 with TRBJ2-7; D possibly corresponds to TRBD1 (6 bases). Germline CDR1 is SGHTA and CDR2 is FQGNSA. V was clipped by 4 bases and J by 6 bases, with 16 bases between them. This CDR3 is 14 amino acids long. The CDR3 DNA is TGTGCCAGCAGCTGGCACAGGGATCCAAGCGAGCAGTACTTC. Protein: CASSWHRDPSEQYF.

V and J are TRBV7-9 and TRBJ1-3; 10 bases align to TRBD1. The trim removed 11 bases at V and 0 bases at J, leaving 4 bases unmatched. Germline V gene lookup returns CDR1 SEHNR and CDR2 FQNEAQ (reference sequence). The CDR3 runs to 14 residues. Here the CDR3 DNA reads TGTGCCGGGGACAGGGGAGACTCTGGAAACACCATATATTTT. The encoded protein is CAGDRGDSGNTIYF.

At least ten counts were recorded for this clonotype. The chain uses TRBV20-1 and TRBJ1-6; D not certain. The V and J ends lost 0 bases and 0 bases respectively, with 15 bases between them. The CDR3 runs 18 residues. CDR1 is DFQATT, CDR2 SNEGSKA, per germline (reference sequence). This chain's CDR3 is CSARDERRRSSYNSPLHF. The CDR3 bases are TGCAGTGCTAGAGATGAAAGGAGGCGCAGCTCCTATAATTCACCCCTCCACTTT.

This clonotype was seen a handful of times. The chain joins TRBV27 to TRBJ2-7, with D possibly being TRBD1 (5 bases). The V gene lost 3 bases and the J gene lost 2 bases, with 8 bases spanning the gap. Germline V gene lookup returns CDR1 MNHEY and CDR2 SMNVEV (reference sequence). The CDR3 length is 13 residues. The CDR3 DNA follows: TGTGCCAGCAGTTTGACAGCTGCCTACGAGCAGTACTTC. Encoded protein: CASSLTAAYEQYF.

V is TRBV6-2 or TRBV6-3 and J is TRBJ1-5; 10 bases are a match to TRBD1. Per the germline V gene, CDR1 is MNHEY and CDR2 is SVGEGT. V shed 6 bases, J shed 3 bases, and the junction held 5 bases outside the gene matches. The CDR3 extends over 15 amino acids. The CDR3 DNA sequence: TGTGCCAGCAGGCCCGGGACAGGGGTCAATCAGCCCCAGCATTTT. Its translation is CASRPGTGVNQPQHF.

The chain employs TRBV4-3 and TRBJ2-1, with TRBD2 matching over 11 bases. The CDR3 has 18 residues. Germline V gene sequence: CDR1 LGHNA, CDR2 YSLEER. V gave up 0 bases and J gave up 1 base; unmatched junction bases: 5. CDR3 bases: TGCGCCAGCAGCCAAGATCGGCTAGCGGGAGGATCCTACAATGAGCAGTTCTTC. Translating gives CASSQDRLAGGSYNEQFF.